This TCR beta chain comes out of a study of cytomegalovirus exposure and HLA in healthy donors. Study as a whole: The roughly 130 validation repertoires used the same platform as the approximately 620 first-cohort repertoires (as reported by a later analysis).

Clones were sequenced by immunoSEQ multiplex PCR, and TCRdb holds only the in-frame ones, with some missing. The sample lists approximately 49,000 clones; roughly 92% were seen once. Notes on the study in general: Rare sequences made up most TCRs, while some public TCRs were found in many donors. According to the study, around 180 TCR beta chains were cytomegalovirus-associated. Per published reports, the classifier diagnosed cytomegalovirus status with high specificity and sensitivity.

As to this clone: The antigen remains undetermined.

The specimen sequenced was PBMCs. The source is a man between 18 and 29 years old in good health and CMV-seronegative.

The DNA of the CDR3 is TGTGCCAGCAGCTTAGAACTTTTAGCGGGAGAAGCGGATACGCAGTATTTT. This gives the protein CASSLELLAGEADTQYF. The rearrangement joins TRBV7-6 to TRBJ2-3, with 9 bases aligning to TRBD2. V was pared by 1 base and J by 6 bases, with 11 bases of the junction left unmatched. This CDR3 spans 17 amino acids. Germline V lookup: CDR1 SGHVS, CDR2 FNYEAQ.